This is a list of T cell receptor beta chains from one sample in a study of technical replicates of blood from four donors. The assay was immunoSEQ multiplex PCR, and TCRdb's table has in-frame clones only and misses some. The data contain about 82,000 clones, roughly 95% of them singletons. Sequenced sample: T cells isolated from PBMCs. The receptors were gathered from a human donor in good health. Each CDR3 is given without its conserved first and last residue. Fields, in order: V gene, CDR3 protein.

V gene: TRBV27
CDR3 protein: ASSIAGESSYNEQF

V gene: TRBV6-5
CDR3 protein: ASSYDSYGYT

V gene: TRBV9
CDR3 protein: ASSSPYGEAYGYT

V gene: TRBV5-8
CDR3 protein: ASSLDPQGNRAAF

V gene: TRBV2
CDR3 protein: ASTRSYVADYNEQF

V gene: TRBV11-3
CDR3 protein: ASSLDSSYNEQF

V gene: TRBV29-1
CDR3 protein: SVENSVQETQY

V gene: TRBV7-8
CDR3 protein: ASKFGTGNSYEQY

V gene: TRBV5-1
CDR3 protein: ASSEVASYGYT

V gene: TRBV7-9
CDR3 protein: ASSVTVNTEAF

V gene: TRBV4-3
CDR3 protein: ASSQPTGGPSTDTQY

V gene: TRBV28
CDR3 protein: ASTPSGRRLNEQF

V gene: TRBV19
CDR3 protein: ASSGDYNEQF